This is a list of T cell receptor beta chains from one sample in a study of T-cell reconstitution after alpha-beta-depleted transplantation in children. TCRdb reanalysed the PCR reads using MiXCR and keeps one entry per CDR3 protein. The sample holds 600,000 to 700,000 distinct CDR3 sequences; roughly 17% are singletons and the top ten take 1.1%. The specimen comprised PBMCs from the stem cell graft donor, sampled from the stem cell graft. These receptors all stem from a human donor who donated a stem cell graft to a child with acute myeloid leukemia. The CDR3 runs from the conserved cysteine through the conserved F or W. D genes are given only for firm matches. Clone size is shown for a subset of rows, as once, few, many or a class of expanded clone.

J: TRBJ1-1; V: TRBV5-6; D: .; size: many; CDR3: CASSLVQPMNTEAFF; DNA: TGTGCCAGCAGCTTGGTACAGCCTATGAACACTGAAGCTTTCTTT
J: TRBJ2-1; V: TRBV9; D: .; size: .; CDR3: CASSAGINEQFF; DNA: TGTGCCAGCAGCGCAGGGATAAATGAGCAGTTCTTC
J: TRBJ1-2; V: TRBV3-1; D: TRBD1; size: .; CDR3: CASSQVIGTGYGYTF; DNA: TGTGCCAGCAGCCAAGTAATTGGGACAGGGTATGGCTACACCTTC
J: TRBJ1-1; V: TRBV11-2; D: .; size: .; CDR3: CASSFPGEGLNTEAFF; DNA: TGTGCCAGCAGCTTCCCAGGGGAGGGCCTAAATACTGAAGCTTTCTTT
J: TRBJ1-1; V: TRBV20-1; D: .; size: many; CDR3: CSASAGPANTEAFF; DNA: TGCAGTGCTAGTGCGGGGCCAGCAAACACTGAAGCTTTCTTT
J: TRBJ1-4; V: TRBV7-9; D: TRBD1; size: .; CDR3: CATIGTGDEKLFF; DNA: TGTGCCACAATAGGGACAGGGGATGAAAAACTGTTTTTT
J: TRBJ2-5; V: TRBV20-1; D: .; size: .; CDR3: CSARDPQGRYQETQYF; DNA: TGCAGTGCTAGAGATCCCCAGGGAAGGTACCAAGAGACCCAGTACTTC
J: TRBJ2-6; V: TRBV20-1; D: .; size: few; CDR3: CSARAGRRSGANVLTF; DNA: TGCAGTGCTAGAGCTGGCAGGCGCTCTGGGGCCAACGTCCTGACTTTC
J: TRBJ1-5; V: TRBV20-1; D: .; size: many; CDR3: CSAREDRGSQPQHF; DNA: TGCAGTGCTAGAGAGGACAGAGGGAGTCAGCCCCAGCATTTT
J: TRBJ1-3; V: TRBV29-1; D: TRBD1; size: many; CDR3: CSVGGSTGSPGNTIYF; DNA: TGCAGCGTTGGTGGCTCGACAGGGTCCCCAGGAAACACCATATATTTT
J: TRBJ2-1; V: TRBV12-3/TRBV12-4; D: .; size: many; CDR3: CASSLAGAYNEQFF; DNA: TGTGCCAGCAGTTTAGCGGGGGCCTACAATGAGCAGTTCTTC
J: TRBJ2-7; V: TRBV24-1; D: TRBD1; size: few; CDR3: CATSGYWDTGDAYEQYF; DNA: TGTGCCACCAGTGGTTATTGGGATACAGGGGATGCGTACGAGCAGTACTTC
J: TRBJ1-1; V: TRBV7-9; D: .; size: .; CDR3: CASSLGGAMNTEAFF; DNA: TGTGCCAGCAGCTTGGGTGGGGCGATGAACACTGAAGCTTTCTTT
J: TRBJ2-1; V: TRBV6-2/TRBV6-3; D: .; size: .; CDR3: CASSYETGSEEQFF; DNA: TGTGCCAGCAGTTACGAGACAGGATCGGAGGAGCAGTTCTTC
J: TRBJ1-1; V: TRBV29-1; D: .; size: many; CDR3: CSVRQIEAFF; DNA: TGCAGCGTTCGACAGATTGAAGCTTTCTTT
J: TRBJ2-5; V: TRBV7-2; D: .; size: .; CDR3: CASSLGSVRGGTQYF; DNA: TGTGCCAGCAGCTTAGGTTCAGTGCGGGGAGGGACCCAGTACTTC
J: TRBJ2-1; V: TRBV5-1; D: TRBD2; size: many; CDR3: CASTPSGGWNEQFF; DNA: TGCGCCAGCACCCCTAGCGGGGGGTGGAATGAGCAGTTCTTC
J: TRBJ2-1; V: TRBV6-5; D: TRBD1; size: many; CDR3: CASSYSRGTGGHEQFF; DNA: TGTGCCAGCAGTTACTCGAGGGGAACAGGGGGCCATGAGCAGTTCTTC
J: TRBJ2-1; V: TRBV24-1; D: TRBD2; size: many; CDR3: CATSGLAGMNEQFF; DNA: TGTGCCACCAGTGGACTAGCGGGGATGAATGAGCAGTTCTTC
J: TRBJ2-2; V: TRBV7-9; D: .; size: few; CDR3: CASSLASPANTGELFF; DNA: TGTGCCAGCAGCTTAGCGAGTCCAGCCAACACCGGGGAGCTGTTTTTT
J: TRBJ2-3; V: TRBV9; D: .; size: once; CDR3: CASSVKGSTDTQYF; DNA: TGTGCCAGCAGCGTTAAAGGGAGCACAGATACGCAGTATTTT
J: TRBJ1-6; V: TRBV20-1; D: .; size: .; CDR3: CSATSVGAPLHF; DNA: TGCAGTGCCACCAGCGTGGGGGCACCCCTCCACTTT